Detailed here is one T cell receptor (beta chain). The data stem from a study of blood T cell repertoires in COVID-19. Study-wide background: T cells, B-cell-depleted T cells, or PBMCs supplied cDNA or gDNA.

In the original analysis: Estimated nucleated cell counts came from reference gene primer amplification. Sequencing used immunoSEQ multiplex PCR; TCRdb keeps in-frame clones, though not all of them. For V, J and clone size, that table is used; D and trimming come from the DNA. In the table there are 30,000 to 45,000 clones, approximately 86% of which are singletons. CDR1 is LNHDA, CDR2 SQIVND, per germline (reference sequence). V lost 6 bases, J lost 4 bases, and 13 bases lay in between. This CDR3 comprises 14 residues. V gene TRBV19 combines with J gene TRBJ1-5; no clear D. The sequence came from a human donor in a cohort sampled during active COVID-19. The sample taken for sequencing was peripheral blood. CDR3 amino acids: CASRGGQSNQPQHF. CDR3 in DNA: TGTGCCAGTAGGGGCGGGCAGTCAAATCAGCCCCAGCATTTT.